The entry below gives a single TCR beta chain sequence along with its context. What it binds is not known. The data were taken from a study of T cell responses to AZD1222 COVID-19 vaccine. Study-level points and caveats: After two AZD1222 doses, spike-specific TCR breadth and depth rose versus day 0. Donors were mostly white British, more females; clonal diversity possibly underestimated. Baseline testing showed seropositivity in only a handful of AZD1222 recipients. Sampling captured repertoires only after the peak T cell response.

The assay was immunoSEQ multiplex PCR, and TCRdb's table has in-frame clones only and misses some. The sample shows about 190,000 clones, 85% to 95% of them seen only once. The input for sequencing was peripheral blood, taken on day 0 of AZD1222 vaccination. The TCR originated in an adult in good health.

CDR3 loop: CASSQDDEGRYEQYF. The DNA of the CDR3 is TGTGCCAGCAGCCAAGATGACGAGGGTCGGTACGAGCAGTACTTC. The chain recombines TRBV4-2 with TRBJ2-7; maybe TRBD2 (5 bases). Trimming took 0 bases from V and 4 from J, leaving 13 bases between them. This CDR3 has 15 amino acids. Looked up from germline, CDR1 is LGHNA and CDR2 is YNFKEQ.